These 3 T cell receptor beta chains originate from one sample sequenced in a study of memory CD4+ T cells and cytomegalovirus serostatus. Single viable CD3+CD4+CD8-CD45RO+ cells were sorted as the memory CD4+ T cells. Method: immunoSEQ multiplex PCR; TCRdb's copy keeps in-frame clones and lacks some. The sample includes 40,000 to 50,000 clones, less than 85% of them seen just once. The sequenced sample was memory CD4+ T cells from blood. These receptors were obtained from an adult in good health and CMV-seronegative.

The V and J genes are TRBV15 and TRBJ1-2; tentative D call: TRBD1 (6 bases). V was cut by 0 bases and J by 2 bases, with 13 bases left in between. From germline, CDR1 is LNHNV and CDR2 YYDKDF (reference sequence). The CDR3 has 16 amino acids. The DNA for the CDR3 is TGTGCCACCAGCAGAGAGGTCGGACAGCTCAACTATGGCTACACCTTC. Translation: CATSREVGQLNYGYTF.

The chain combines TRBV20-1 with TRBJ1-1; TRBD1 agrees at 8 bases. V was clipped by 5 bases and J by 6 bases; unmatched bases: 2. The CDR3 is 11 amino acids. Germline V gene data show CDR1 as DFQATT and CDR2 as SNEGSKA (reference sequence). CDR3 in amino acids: CSALQGAEAFF. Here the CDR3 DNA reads TGCAGTGCTTTACAGGGGGCTGAAGCTTTCTTT.

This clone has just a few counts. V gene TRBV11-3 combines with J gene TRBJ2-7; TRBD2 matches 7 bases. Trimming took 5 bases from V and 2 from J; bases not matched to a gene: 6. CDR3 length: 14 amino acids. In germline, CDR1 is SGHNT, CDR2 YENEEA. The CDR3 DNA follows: TGTGCCAGCAGCCAGACTAGCTATACCTACGAGCAGTACTTC. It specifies CASSQTSYTYEQYF.